Listed below are T cell receptor beta chains from one sample, sequenced in a study of identical twins. In TCRdb, the 5' RACE reads were re-called with MiXCR into one record per CDR3 protein. The data hold 350,000 to 500,000 distinct CDR3 sequences, with less than 20% observed a single time. Sequenced: naive T cells sorted from blood. These receptors all stem from a man between 45 and 60 years old in good health. Both conserved end residues are part of each CDR3. The D gene is left open where the match is weak. The size entry is marked missing in some rows and otherwise reads once, few, many or a size class.

abundance: .
v_gene: TRBV20-1
j_gene: TRBJ2-2
d_gene: TRBD2
CDR3nt: TGCAGTGCTAGAAATACTAGCGGCTGGATCACCGGGGAGCTGTTTTTT
CDR3aa: CSARNTSGWITGELFF

abundance: few
v_gene: TRBV5-6
j_gene: TRBJ2-3
d_gene: .
CDR3nt: TGTGCCAGCAGTTACACCACAGATACGCAGTATTTT
CDR3aa: CASSYTTDTQYF

abundance: .
v_gene: TRBV27
j_gene: TRBJ2-1
d_gene: .
CDR3nt: TGTGCCAGCAGTCCGTTACTGAGGGATCGCGAGCAGTTCTTC
CDR3aa: CASSPLLRDREQFF

abundance: many
v_gene: TRBV14
j_gene: TRBJ2-1
d_gene: .
CDR3nt: TGTGCCAGCAGCCAAGATCACGCTACTGAGCAGTTCTTC
CDR3aa: CASSQDHATEQFF

abundance: .
v_gene: TRBV7-6
j_gene: TRBJ2-5
d_gene: .
CDR3nt: TGTGCCAGCAGCTTAGGAAGCAACAGGTGGGGGACCCAGTACTTC
CDR3aa: CASSLGSNRWGTQYF

abundance: many
v_gene: TRBV12-3/TRBV12-4
j_gene: TRBJ2-3
d_gene: .
CDR3nt: TGTGCCAGCAGCCTAGTGGGCACAGATACGCAGTATTTT
CDR3aa: CASSLVGTDTQYF

abundance: .
v_gene: TRBV7-2
j_gene: TRBJ2-1
d_gene: .
CDR3nt: TGTGCCAGCACCCCCGTGCCCTCTACAAATGAGCAGTTCTTC
CDR3aa: CASTPVPSTNEQFF

abundance: .
v_gene: TRBV29-1
j_gene: TRBJ2-1
d_gene: TRBD2
CDR3nt: TGCAGCGTTGTCCCGGGACTAGCGGGAGGCCTCCCTTACTCCTACAATGAGCAGTTCTTC
CDR3aa: CSVVPGLAGGLPYSYNEQFF

abundance: few
v_gene: TRBV20-1
j_gene: TRBJ2-2
d_gene: .
CDR3nt: TGCAGTGCTAGCCAACGGACAGCCCTGAGCACCGGGGAGCTGTTTTTT
CDR3aa: CSASQRTALSTGELFF

abundance: .
v_gene: TRBV28
j_gene: TRBJ1-2
d_gene: .
CDR3nt: TGTGCCAGCAGTTTATCCCTTGGCCAGGTTCCTGGCTACACCTTC
CDR3aa: CASSLSLGQVPGYTF

abundance: many
v_gene: TRBV5-1
j_gene: TRBJ2-1
d_gene: TRBD1
CDR3nt: TGCGCCAGCAGCACGGGACAGCCCTACAATGAGCAGTTCTTC
CDR3aa: CASSTGQPYNEQFF

abundance: many
v_gene: TRBV29-1
j_gene: TRBJ2-1
d_gene: TRBD1
CDR3nt: TGCAGCGCCCTACAGGGGTACTCCTACAATGAGCAGTTCTTC
CDR3aa: CSALQGYSYNEQFF

abundance: .
v_gene: TRBV6-5
j_gene: TRBJ1-1
d_gene: .
CDR3nt: TGTGCCAGCAGTTACTCGGGGGGGCTGAACACTGAAGCTTTCTTT
CDR3aa: CASSYSGGLNTEAFF

abundance: .
v_gene: TRBV7-2
j_gene: TRBJ2-2
d_gene: TRBD1
CDR3nt: TGTGCCAGCAGCGACCCCGGGACAGGGTTTCCCGGGGAGCTGTTTTTT
CDR3aa: CASSDPGTGFPGELFF

abundance: .
v_gene: TRBV29-1
j_gene: TRBJ2-4
d_gene: TRBD1
CDR3nt: TGCAGCGTTCAGACAGGGGTGGACATTCAGTACTTC
CDR3aa: CSVQTGVDIQYF

abundance: few
v_gene: TRBV5-1
j_gene: TRBJ2-5
d_gene: TRBD2
CDR3nt: TGCGCCAGCAATAGCGGGAGCCGGGAGACCCAGTACTTC
CDR3aa: CASNSGSRETQYF

abundance: .
v_gene: TRBV7-2
j_gene: TRBJ2-7
d_gene: TRBD1
CDR3nt: TGTGCCAGCAGCCTCTTCGGGACAGGGATACCGTACGAGCAGTACTTC
CDR3aa: CASSLFGTGIPYEQYF

abundance: .
v_gene: TRBV7-8
j_gene: TRBJ2-2
d_gene: TRBD1
CDR3nt: TGTGCCAGCAGCTCGTACCGAGTGACAGGGGTGAACACCGGGGAGCTGTTTTTT
CDR3aa: CASSSYRVTGVNTGELFF

abundance: few
v_gene: TRBV28
j_gene: TRBJ2-3
d_gene: TRBD2
CDR3nt: TGTGCCAGCAGTTCCCCCGCTAGCGGGAGGCCAGATACGCAGTATTTT
CDR3aa: CASSSPASGRPDTQYF

abundance: .
v_gene: TRBV24-1
j_gene: TRBJ2-7
d_gene: .
CDR3nt: TGTGCCACCAGTGAGGCCCTTTCAGGCGAGCAGTACTTC
CDR3aa: CATSEALSGEQYF

abundance: .
v_gene: TRBV7-9
j_gene: TRBJ1-4
d_gene: .
CDR3nt: TGTGCCAGCAGCCCTACATCAACTAATGAAAAACTGTTTTTT
CDR3aa: CASSPTSTNEKLFF

abundance: .
v_gene: TRBV3-1
j_gene: TRBJ2-2
d_gene: .
CDR3nt: TGTGCCAGCAGCCAGGACGAACCCTTCATTAGGGGCACCGGGGAGCTGTTTTTT
CDR3aa: CASSQDEPFIRGTGELFF

abundance: .
v_gene: TRBV24-1
j_gene: TRBJ2-3
d_gene: .
CDR3nt: TGTGCCACCAGTGAAGGGGGGGCTCCCTTCACAGATACGCAGTATTTT
CDR3aa: CATSEGGAPFTDTQYF

abundance: few
v_gene: TRBV3-1
j_gene: TRBJ2-3
d_gene: .
CDR3nt: TGTGCCAGCAGACTAGGATCCAGGGGAGATACGCAGTATTTT
CDR3aa: CASRLGSRGDTQYF

abundance: .
v_gene: TRBV5-1
j_gene: TRBJ2-1
d_gene: .
CDR3nt: TGCGCCAGCAGCTTTCGACGGGGCAATGAGCAGTTCTTC
CDR3aa: CASSFRRGNEQFF

abundance: many
v_gene: TRBV20-1
j_gene: TRBJ2-7
d_gene: .
CDR3nt: TGCAGTGCTAGAGTCGAGGGATTCTCCTACGAGCAGTACTTC
CDR3aa: CSARVEGFSYEQYF

abundance: .
v_gene: TRBV28
j_gene: TRBJ2-7
d_gene: .
CDR3nt: TGTGCCAGCAGTTTAGCCCGCGAGCAGTACTTC
CDR3aa: CASSLAREQYF

abundance: .
v_gene: TRBV7-2
j_gene: TRBJ2-4
d_gene: .
CDR3nt: TGTGCCAGCAGCTTAGCGTCAGGGGCAGGGAGAAACATTCAGTACTTC
CDR3aa: CASSLASGAGRNIQYF

abundance: many
v_gene: TRBV7-6
j_gene: TRBJ2-2
d_gene: .
CDR3nt: TGTGCCAGCAGCTTAGGAGGCAGGGCGAACACCGGGGAGCTGTTTTTT
CDR3aa: CASSLGGRANTGELFF

abundance: .
v_gene: TRBV5-1
j_gene: TRBJ2-5
d_gene: .
CDR3nt: TGCGCCAGCAGCTTGGGTCAGCACCAGACCCAGTACTTC
CDR3aa: CASSLGQHQTQYF

abundance: once
v_gene: TRBV4-3
j_gene: TRBJ1-1
d_gene: .
CDR3nt: TGCGCCAGCAGCCAAGATCCCACGAACACTGAAGCTTTCTTT
CDR3aa: CASSQDPTNTEAFF

abundance: .
v_gene: TRBV12-3/TRBV12-4
j_gene: TRBJ2-7
d_gene: .
CDR3nt: TGTGCCAGCAGCCTAGGGCCTCAAATCCGGCAGTACTTC
CDR3aa: CASSLGPQIRQYF

abundance: many
v_gene: TRBV28
j_gene: TRBJ2-5
d_gene: .
CDR3nt: TGTGCCAGCAGTTTATCGTACCAAGAGACCCAGTACTTC
CDR3aa: CASSLSYQETQYF

abundance: .
v_gene: TRBV10-3
j_gene: TRBJ1-2
d_gene: .
CDR3nt: TGTGCCTCGGGCCCCCCCGGTGGCTATGGCTACACCTTC
CDR3aa: CASGPPGGYGYTF

abundance: few
v_gene: TRBV6-6
j_gene: TRBJ2-5
d_gene: .
CDR3nt: TGTGCCAGCAGACTTATCCGGCAAGAGACCCAGTACTTC
CDR3aa: CASRLIRQETQYF

abundance: few
v_gene: TRBV5-6
j_gene: TRBJ2-7
d_gene: TRBD2
CDR3nt: TGTGCCAGCAGCTTGTTACGAGGACTAGCGGTCTCCTACGAGCAGTACTTC
CDR3aa: CASSLLRGLAVSYEQYF

abundance: .
v_gene: TRBV27
j_gene: TRBJ1-6
d_gene: .
CDR3nt: TGTGCCAGCAGTTCAACCCCGGGACAATATAATTCACCCCTCCACTTT
CDR3aa: CASSSTPGQYNSPLHF

abundance: many
v_gene: TRBV5-1
j_gene: TRBJ1-6
d_gene: .
CDR3nt: TGCGCCAGCAGCTTGGCCGGGCAAAGTGGTAATTCACCCCTCCACTTT
CDR3aa: CASSLAGQSGNSPLHF

abundance: .
v_gene: TRBV5-1
j_gene: TRBJ2-1
d_gene: TRBD1
CDR3nt: TGCGCCAGCAGCTTACAGGGGTCCGAAGGCAATGAGCAGTTCTTC
CDR3aa: CASSLQGSEGNEQFF

abundance: many
v_gene: TRBV10-3
j_gene: TRBJ2-7
d_gene: .
CDR3nt: TGTGCCATCAGTGAGCAGGGGACCTACGAGCAGTACTTC
CDR3aa: CAISEQGTYEQYF

abundance: many
v_gene: TRBV5-1
j_gene: TRBJ2-5
d_gene: TRBD1
CDR3nt: TGCGCCAGCAGCTTGACGCCCCCGGCAGGGGGCAAAGAGACCCAGTACTTC
CDR3aa: CASSLTPPAGGKETQYF

abundance: .
v_gene: TRBV6-2/TRBV6-3
j_gene: TRBJ2-1
d_gene: TRBD2
CDR3nt: TGTGCCATGTCGGGAGGGCCCTACAATGAGCAGTTCTTC
CDR3aa: CAMSGGPYNEQFF

abundance: few
v_gene: TRBV12-3/TRBV12-4
j_gene: TRBJ2-7
d_gene: TRBD1
CDR3nt: TGTGCCAGCAGCTTCACACCGGGACAGGGGTACGAGCAGTACTTC
CDR3aa: CASSFTPGQGYEQYF

abundance: many
v_gene: TRBV27
j_gene: TRBJ2-7
d_gene: .
CDR3nt: TGTGCCAGCAGTTCGATGGGCGAGCAGTACTTC
CDR3aa: CASSSMGEQYF

abundance: .
v_gene: TRBV24-1
j_gene: TRBJ2-3
d_gene: TRBD1
CDR3nt: TGTGCCACCAGTGACCCGGGACAGGACGCAGATACGCAGTATTTT
CDR3aa: CATSDPGQDADTQYF

abundance: few
v_gene: TRBV6-6
j_gene: TRBJ2-7
d_gene: .
CDR3nt: TGTGCCAGCAGTAAGGGCCGCTACGAGCAGTACTTC
CDR3aa: CASSKGRYEQYF

abundance: many
v_gene: TRBV20-1
j_gene: TRBJ2-7
d_gene: .
CDR3nt: TGCAGTGCTAGCCTACCCCAGGTCGCCTACGAGCAGTACTTC
CDR3aa: CSASLPQVAYEQYF

abundance: .
v_gene: TRBV10-3
j_gene: TRBJ1-4
d_gene: TRBD1
CDR3nt: TGTGCCATCAGTGAGTTCCCCGGGACAGCAAATGAAAAACTGTTTTTT
CDR3aa: CAISEFPGTANEKLFF

abundance: many
v_gene: TRBV6-2/TRBV6-3
j_gene: TRBJ2-7
d_gene: .
CDR3nt: TGTGCCAGCAGTTACTCGGGCCTAGCTATCCGGTCGTACGAGCAGTACTTC
CDR3aa: CASSYSGLAIRSYEQYF

abundance: few
v_gene: TRBV28
j_gene: TRBJ2-7
d_gene: TRBD1
CDR3nt: TGTGCCAGCAGCGACAGGGTAATCCCTTACGAGCAGTACTTC
CDR3aa: CASSDRVIPYEQYF

abundance: few
v_gene: TRBV12-3/TRBV12-4
j_gene: TRBJ1-5
d_gene: .
CDR3nt: TGTGCCAGCAGCGAGAACAGGGGCAATCAGCCCCAGCATTTT
CDR3aa: CASSENRGNQPQHF

abundance: .
v_gene: TRBV12-3/TRBV12-4
j_gene: TRBJ2-7
d_gene: .
CDR3nt: TGTGCCAGCAGGACCCTCAAGAAGGACGAGCAGTACTTC
CDR3aa: CASRTLKKDEQYF

abundance: .
v_gene: TRBV20-1
j_gene: TRBJ2-7
d_gene: TRBD2
CDR3nt: TGCAGTGCTTGGACTAGCGGGAGGGATGAGCAGTACTTC
CDR3aa: CSAWTSGRDEQYF